The T cell receptor beta chain described here comes from a study of T cell repertoires in cytomegalovirus infection. Background on the study: Researchers turned to recently identified HLA-C-restricted CMV epitopes as well as well-studied HLA-B-restricted ones. Carrying CMV and the relevant HLA type showed in public TCR beta signatures. Study results and caveats: Using cumulative public TCR beta family frequency, the authors identified those who carried CMV together with the relevant HLA. Predominance within the ex vivo response was attributable to HLA-C-restricted CMV-specific TCR beta clonotypes.

This clonotype has only a few counts. Its antigen is unknown. TCRdb passed the reads through MiXCR, listing each CDR3 protein once. The table records hundreds of thousands of distinct CDR3 sequences, roughly 33% of them present only once. The CDR3 has 17 residues. J lost 2 bases, V lost 4 bases, and 11 bases had no gene match. Germline CDR1 SGHVS, CDR2 FNYEAQ. This rearrangement joins TRBV7-6 to TRBJ2-3, with TRBD2 identical over 8 bases. The origin of this receptor is a human donor in good health (CMV status not recorded). Some clones in this sample may be carry-over from other donors' samples. Source: cultured CD8+ T cells from PBMCs, taken from culture after CMV antigen stimulation. CDR3 residues: CASSSFPSGGNTDTQYF. The DNA for the CDR3 is TGTGCCAGCAGCTCCTTCCCCAGCGGGGGAAACACAGATACGCAGTATTTT.